The 24 T cell receptor beta chains presented below share a single source sample, sequenced in a study of CD8 T cells in Susac syndrome. Random hexamers primed reverse transcription of about 0.45 to 1 ug RNA. TCRdb fed the immunoSEQ multiplex PCR reads into MiXCR, producing one record per CDR3 protein. The table lists some 240,000 distinct CDR3 sequences, about 96% of them singletons, with around 0.093% in the top ten. The sequencing input was CD4+ T cells from PBMCs. The receptors stem from a human donor with Susac syndrome.

The chain carries TRBV4-1 and TRBJ2-1; 10 nucleotides agree with TRBD2. The CDR3 extends over 16 amino acids. Germline assignment: CDR1 MGHRA and CDR2 YSYEKL. Unmatched junction bases numbered 2, after V lost 2 bases and J lost 1 base. CDR3 region: CASSQKLAGSYNEQFF. The DNA of the CDR3 is TGCGCCAGCAGCCAAAAACTAGCGGGATCCTACAATGAGCAGTTCTTC.

The chain carries TRBV20-1 and TRBJ1-2, with TRBD1 identical over 7 bases. V was clipped by 6 bases and J by 1 base; unmatched bases: 17. The CDR3 extends over 17 amino acids. Germline loops: CDR1 DFQATT, CDR2 SNEGSKA (reference sequence). The CDR3 protein is CSAQRTAGGDINYGYTF. CDR3 nucleotides: TGCAGTGCCCAGAGAACGGCAGGGGGAGACATTAACTATGGCTACACCTTC.

This sequence joins TRBV20-1 and TRBJ2-3; 8 nucleotides line up with TRBD2. The CDR3 loop spans 16 amino acids. The trim removed 5 bases at V and 0 bases at J, leaving 10 bases unmatched. Germline assignment: CDR1 DFQATT and CDR2 SNEGSKA (reference sequence). The DNA for the CDR3 is TGCAGTGCTGACGGGGGGGCTAGCGGCAGCACAGATACGCAGTATTTT. Translation gives CSADGGASGSTDTQYF.

This chain connects TRBV29-1 to TRBJ2-5; 7 nucleotides line up with TRBD1. CDR3 length equals 14 residues. Germline V gene lookup returns CDR1 SQVTM and CDR2 ANQGSEA. J gave up 7 bases and V 7 bases, and 15 bases lay outside the gene matches. In DNA, the CDR3 is TGCAGCGCTACCGGACAGGCCGCCATGGGGACCCAGTACTTC. It encodes CSATGQAAMGTQYF.

The chain couples TRBV10-3 to TRBJ2-1, with 11 nucleotides matching TRBD2. CDR3 size: 14 residues. Unmatched junction bases numbered 4, after V lost 10 bases and J lost 2 bases. Germline-derived CDR1 and CDR2 are ENHRY and SYGVKD. The CDR3 spells CATGTSGTYNEQFF. DNA for the CDR3: TGTGCCACCGGGACTAGCGGAACCTACAATGAGCAGTTCTTC.

This chain joins TRBV20-1 and TRBJ2-1; D possibly corresponds to TRBD2 (5 bases). With 5 bases removed from V and 2 bases from J, the gap between germline ends came to 22 bases. CDR1 and CDR2 from the germline V gene are DFQATT and SNEGSKA (reference sequence). The CDR3 contains 17 residues. CDR3 loop: CSAPHPRSAEAYNEQFF. The DNA of the CDR3 is TGCAGTGCTCCCCATCCTAGGTCAGCGGAGGCCTACAATGAGCAGTTCTTC.

The genes are TRBV12-3 or TRBV12-4 and TRBJ1-4, with TRBD1 matching 9 bases. The CDR3 is 17 amino acids. V shed 5 bases, J shed 3 bases, and the junction held 10 bases outside the gene matches. The CDR3 here is CASSSRTGDKANEKLFF. The CDR3 DNA reads TGTGCCAGCAGTAGTAGGACAGGGGACAAAGCTAATGAAAAACTGTTTTTT.

The chain employs TRBV4-1 and TRBJ2-7, with 7 bases fitting TRBD1. Germline CDR1 is MGHRA and CDR2 is YSYEKL. This CDR3 spans 19 amino acids. Trimming cost V 0 bases and J 0 bases; bases outside gene matches: 14. DNA of the CDR3: TGCGCCAGCAGCCAAGACTCCCAGTCTAGGGGGCAGAGCTCCTACGAGCAGTACTTC. This encodes CASSQDSQSRGQSSYEQYF.

This sequence joins TRBV9 and TRBJ1-1, with TRBD1 as a possible D gene (6 bases). This CDR3 spans 18 amino acids. Trimming removed 4 bases from V and 0 bases from J, with 22 bases in between. Germline CDR1 SGDLS, CDR2 YYNGEE. The CDR3 DNA is TGTGCCAGCAGCTCCTTACAGGGCTGGGGAAACATGAACACTGAAGCTTTCTTT. Its translation is CASSSLQGWGNMNTEAFF.

The chain has TRBV3-1 and TRBJ2-5; 7 bases align to TRBD2. Germline assignment: CDR1 LGHDT and CDR2 YNNKEL (reference sequence). The CDR3 is 13 amino acids. V lost 1 base, J lost 7 bases, and 3 bases stayed unmatched. The CDR3 DNA follows: TGTGCCAGCAGCCAAGGCGGGAGCGGGACCCAGTACTTC. Translating gives CASSQGGSGTQYF.

V is TRBV3-1 and J is TRBJ2-7; maybe TRBD2 (5 bases). This CDR3 has 12 residues. The germline V gene has CDR1 LGHDT and CDR2 YNNKEL (reference sequence). V lost 6 bases and J 6 bases, leaving 12 bases between the germline ends. The CDR3 spells CASRSTSREQYF. In DNA form, the CDR3 reads TGTGCCAGCAGGAGTACTAGTCGCGAGCAGTACTTC.

This chain links TRBV9 with TRBJ2-7; 7 bases line up with TRBD1. The CDR3 runs to 13 residues. The trim removed 2 bases at V and 5 bases at J, leaving 4 bases unmatched. The germline V gene encodes CDR1 SGDLS and CDR2 YYNGEE. CDR3 in DNA: TGTGCCAGCAGCGTCGGGACAGAACACGAGCAGTACTTC. Its translation is CASSVGTEHEQYF.

The chain combines TRBV29-1 with TRBJ2-7, with TRBD2 as a possible D gene (6 bases). This CDR3 is built from 15 residues. V was clipped by 1 base and J by 4 bases, with 17 bases between them. From germline, CDR1 is SQVTM and CDR2 ANQGSEA. Here the CDR3 DNA reads TGCAGCGTTGAAGGCCTTCGGGCAGGGAGGTACGAGCAGTACTTC. This encodes CSVEGLRAGRYEQYF.

V is TRBV18 and J is TRBJ2-1; no reliable D call. The CDR3 extends over 16 amino acids. The V and J ends lost 2 bases and 9 bases respectively, with 20 bases between them. The V gene's germline CDR1 is KGHSH and CDR2 LQKENI. CDR3 coding DNA: TGTGCCAGCTCACCAAGGACCGCCAGCCCAATAGGTGAGCAGTTCTTC. Translation gives CASSPRTASPIGEQFF.

The V call is TRBV7-8, the J call TRBJ2-5, with D tentatively TRBD2 (6 bases). Per the germline V gene, CDR1 is SGHVS and CDR2 is FQNEAQ. The CDR3 is 14 residues long. Trimming removed 3 bases from V and 3 bases from J, with 11 bases in between. The CDR3 coding sequence is TGTGCCAGCAGCTTGAGAGCTAGCGAAGAGACCCAGTACTTC. Translating it yields CASSLRASEETQYF.

V is TRBV28 and J is TRBJ2-7, with D maybe TRBD2 (6 bases). V was pared by 6 bases and J by 2 bases, with 20 bases between. CDR3 length: 16 residues. Germline loops: CDR1 MDHEN, CDR2 SYDVKM. CDR3 protein: CASSPVGGRSTYEQYF. Here the CDR3 DNA reads TGTGCCAGCAGCCCTGTCGGGGGACGGTCCACCTACGAGCAGTACTTC.

This chain connects TRBV3-1 to TRBJ2-1, with unresolved D. Trimming took off 4 bases at V and 13 bases at J, with 11 bases between the two ends. Germline loops: CDR1 LGHDT, CDR2 YNNKEL (reference sequence). The CDR3 spans 11 residues. CDR3 nucleotide sequence: TGTGCCAGCAGCCTTGATAGTGAACAGTTCTTC. It codes for CASSLDSEQFF.

The V and J genes are TRBV12-3 or TRBV12-4 and TRBJ2-3; D is ambiguous. V was trimmed by 6 bases and J by 0 bases, leaving 13 bases between them. There are 15 residues in the CDR3. CDR3 in DNA: TGTGCCAGCAGCCCCTTTCCGGTTAGCACAGATACGCAGTATTTT. It specifies CASSPFPVSTDTQYF.

The chain uses TRBV30 and TRBJ1-2, with 11 bases identical to TRBD1. Germline CDR1 GTSNPN, CDR2 SVGIG (reference sequence). This CDR3 is built from 14 residues. J lost 5 bases, V lost 3 bases, and 5 bases had no gene match. The DNA of the CDR3 is TGTGCCTGGAGGTCGGACAGGGGGCCATATGGCTACACCTTC. This gives the protein CAWRSDRGPYGYTF.

This clonotype appeared a single time. V usage is TRBV6-5 and J usage is TRBJ2-5, with no clear D. Germline V gene data show CDR1 as MNHEY and CDR2 as SVGAGI. The CDR3 length is 11 residues. Trimming pared 3 bases from V and 10 bases from J, leaving 9 bases between. This CDR3 is CASSYSSNQYF. The CDR3 region has the DNA TGTGCCAGCAGTTATTCTTCAAACCAGTACTTC.

The V and J genes are TRBV11-2 and TRBJ1-4, with a tentative D call TRBD1 (5 bases). Looked up from germline, CDR1 is SGHAT and CDR2 is FQNNGV. The CDR3 is made up of 13 amino acids. The V and J ends lost 5 bases and 13 bases respectively, with 17 bases between them. As DNA, the CDR3 is TGTGCCAGCAGCCAAAGACAGAGCCCTTTACTGTTTTTT. Translated, it gives CASSQRQSPLLFF.

This chain joins TRBV5-8 and TRBJ2-7, with 13 bases that match TRBD2. With V trimmed by 2 bases and J by 3 bases, 8 bases remained unmatched. This CDR3 is built from 17 residues. CDR1 is SGHTS and CDR2 is YDEGEE in the germline V gene. The DNA for the CDR3 is TGTGCCAGCAGCTTAGGGACTAGCGGGAACTTCCACTACGAGCAGTACTTC. Amino acid sequence: CASSLGTSGNFHYEQYF.

The V call is TRBV29-1, the J call TRBJ2-3; D gene unclear. This CDR3 contains 12 residues. Trimming took off 1 base at V and 2 bases at J, with 4 bases between the two ends. Germline loops: CDR1 SQVTM, CDR2 ANQGSEA. The CDR3 DNA reads TGCAGCGTTGAAGTTAACACAGATACGCAGTATTTT. Amino acid sequence: CSVEVNTDTQYF.

V is TRBV15 and J is TRBJ2-7, with 12 positions matching TRBD2. Germline V CDR1 and CDR2: LNHNV, YYDKDF (reference sequence). J gave up 5 bases and V 4 bases, and 6 bases lay outside the gene matches. The CDR3 runs 15 residues. As DNA, the CDR3 is TGTGCCACCAGCATTCCTCTAGCGGGAGGGGACGAGCAGTACTTC. Translation: CATSIPLAGGDEQYF.